Listed below are T cell receptor beta chains from one sample, sequenced in a study of cytomegalovirus exposure and HLA in healthy donors. Sequencing used immunoSEQ multiplex PCR; TCRdb keeps in-frame clones, though not all of them. The sample includes fewer than 150,000 clones, over 60% of them seen just once. The specimen sequenced was PBMCs. The receptors were sampled from a human donor in good health. The CDR3 runs from the conserved cysteine through the conserved F or W. D genes are given only for firm matches. Only part of the rows carry a size: once, few, many, or a class if the clone is expanded.

cdr3_aa cdr3_nt clone_size v_call d_call j_call
CASSFGTPGSNQPQHF TGTGCCAGCAGTTTTGGCACCCCAGGGAGCAATCAGCCCCAGCATTTT . TRBV28 . TRBJ1-5
CASSLDLYEQYF TGTGCCAGCAGCTTAGACTTGTACGAGCAGTACTTC few TRBV7-8 . TRBJ2-7
CASTLDRWTYEQYF TGTGCCAGTACTCTGGACAGGTGGACCTACGAGCAGTACTTC . TRBV19 TRBD1 TRBJ2-7
CASSTHRESTGELFF TGTGCCAGCAGCACCCACAGGGAGAGCACCGGGGAGCTGTTTTTT . TRBV27 . TRBJ2-2
CASSYSSGANGLTF TGTGCCAGCAGTTACAGCTCTGGGGCCAACGGCCTGACTTTC once TRBV6-6 . TRBJ2-6
CALSPRATGELFF TGTGCCTTATCCCCCAGGGCCACCGGGGAGCTGTTTTTT few TRBV9 . TRBJ2-2
CASSLGGAGANVLTF TGTGCCAGCAGCTTAGGCGGAGCTGGGGCCAACGTCCTGACTTTC . TRBV5-8 . TRBJ2-6
CASSFPRGAMNTEAFF TGTGCCAGCAGCTTTCCCAGGGGGGCCATGAACACTGAAGCTTTCTTT . TRBV11-2 TRBD1 TRBJ1-1
CATSRELRAVREKLFF TGTGCCACCAGCAGAGAACTCAGGGCGGTCAGGGAAAAACTGTTTTTT once TRBV15 . TRBJ1-4
CSSSLDPGQGSSYEQYF TGTTCCAGCAGCTTAGACCCGGGACAGGGGAGCTCCTACGAGCAGTACTTC . TRBV7-9 TRBD1 TRBJ2-7
CASRYRDSGMNTEAFF TGTGCCAGCAGATACCGGGACAGCGGCATGAACACTGAAGCTTTCTTT few TRBV5-6 TRBD1 TRBJ1-1
CASTWASGNNEQFF TGTGCCAGTACTTGGGCTAGCGGCAACAATGAGCAGTTCTTC . TRBV27 TRBD2 TRBJ2-1
CASSLGTAQETQYF TGTGCCAGCAGCCTCGGGACAGCCCAAGAGACCCAGTACTTC once TRBV7-2 TRBD1 TRBJ2-5
CASSLATDRELAEAFF TGTGCCAGCAGCCTCGCCACCGACAGGGAGTTGGCTGAAGCTTTCTTT . TRBV7-6 TRBD1 TRBJ1-1
CASSGWDRSYTSYEQYF TGTGCCAGCAGCGGATGGGACAGGTCCTATACATCCTACGAGCAGTACTTC . TRBV5-5 TRBD1 TRBJ2-7
CASSLVVDWNYGYTF TGCGCCAGCAGCTTAGTTGTGGACTGGAACTATGGCTACACCTTC . TRBV5-1 . TRBJ1-2
CASNAAGSYEQYF TGTGCCAGCAACGCCGCGGGTTCCTACGAGCAGTACTTC once TRBV27 . TRBJ2-7
CASMAAGLSGNTIYF TGTGCCAGCATGGCGGCGGGTCTTTCTGGAAACACCATATATTTT . TRBV28 . TRBJ1-3
CASSLGRGPLEAFF TGTGCCAGCAGCTTAGGGAGGGGGCCTCTAGAAGCTTTCTTT . TRBV7-2 TRBD1 TRBJ1-1
CASSEGVGTGELFF TGTGCCAGCTCGGAAGGGGTAGGCACCGGGGAGCTGTTTTTT . TRBV18 . TRBJ2-2
CASSSGLAGVGNEQFF TGTGCCAGCAGCTCCGGCCTAGCGGGAGTTGGCAATGAGCAGTTCTTC once TRBV7-3 TRBD2 TRBJ2-1
CASSRTAQTATNEKLFF TGTGCCAGCAGTCGGACAGCACAGACTGCAACTAATGAAAAACTGTTTTTT . TRBV5-5 . TRBJ1-4
CATQGNQETQYF TGTGCCACCCAGGGGAACCAAGAGACCCAGTACTTC . TRBV28 . TRBJ2-5
CASSSTGQYHGYTF TGTGCCAGCAGCTCCACAGGACAGTATCATGGCTACACCTTC . TRBV6-1 . TRBJ1-2
CASTLGANEQYF TGTGCCAGCACACTAGGAGCAAATGAGCAGTACTTC . TRBV5-4 . TRBJ2-7
CASSLLGGGPSGTQYF TGTGCCAGCAGCTTACTGGGGGGAGGGCCGTCGGGTACGCAGTATTTT . TRBV11-2 TRBD2 TRBJ2-3
CASRQENQPQHF TGTGCCAGTAGACAGGAAAATCAGCCCCAGCATTTT . TRBV18 . TRBJ1-5
CAISETGNTEAFF TGTGCCATCAGTGAGACAGGGAACACTGAAGCTTTCTTT . TRBV10-3 . TRBJ1-1
CASSMGLAGGLGVEQFF TGTGCCAGCAGCATGGGACTAGCGGGAGGGCTAGGGGTTGAGCAGTTCTTC . TRBV7-2 TRBD2 TRBJ2-1
CASSQTRYNQPQHF TGTGCCAGCAGTCAGACACGGTACAATCAGCCCCAGCATTTT . TRBV6-5 . TRBJ1-5
CASSGRRYEQYF TGTGCCAGCAGTGGGAGACGATACGAGCAGTACTTC . TRBV2 . TRBJ2-7
CASFFTPVRSNHSGANGLTF TGCGCCAGCTTCTTTACCCCGGTTCGAAGTAACCACTCTGGGGCCAACGGCCTGACTTTC . TRBV10-1 . TRBJ2-6
CASSLAAGAGGETQYF TGCGCCAGCAGCTTGGCGGCAGGGGCGGGCGGGGAGACCCAGTACTTC once TRBV5-1 . TRBJ2-5
CASSQGTGREKLFF TGTGCCAGCAGCCAAGGGACAGGGCGAGAAAAACTGTTTTTT . TRBV4-2 TRBD1 TRBJ1-4
CASSQVTGPNTEAFF TGTGCCAGCAGCCAAGTTACAGGACCCAACACTGAAGCTTTCTTT . TRBV4-2 . TRBJ1-1